Many counts were recorded for the clone carrying this T cell receptor beta chain. The antigen remains unidentified. These data are taken from a study of CD8 T cells in ankylosing spondylitis. Trimming cost V 2 bases and J 8 bases, with 19 bases left between them. Germline CDR1 is LGHDT and CDR2 is YNNKEL (reference sequence). The CDR3 loop spans 16 amino acids. Quantitative 5'-RACE with molecular barcodes produced the TCR beta libraries. Using its own MiXCR run on the 5' RACE reads, TCRdb lists one record per CDR3 protein. The sample holds some 330,000 distinct CDR3 sequences; roughly 8% are singletons and the top ten take more than 14%. Whole-study results and caveats: Fewer than ten highly homologous variants made up a TCR beta motif, and this motif appeared characteristic of ankylosing spondylitis blood. Matched ankylosing spondylitis synovial fluid reportedly contained a significantly enriched population of disease-linked clones. Disease-linked clones proved CD8+ and comparatively uncommon in peripheral blood. Reactive arthritis synovial fluid and blood were previously reported to contain some motif variants.

Material for sequencing was blood, either unsorted or a sorted T cell fraction (not recorded which). This clonotype was obtained from a male donor with ankylosing spondylitis. This chain uses TRBV3-1 with TRBJ2-1; D remains unclear. The CDR3, as DNA: TGTGCCAGCAGCCAAACCCCGACTGACGTCCTGCATGAGCAGTTCTTC. Residues: CASSQTPTDVLHEQFF.